The 26 T cell receptor beta chains listed next were all sequenced from one sample in a study of PD-L1 blockade in urothelial cancer. The protocol was immunoSEQ multiplex PCR, while the TCRdb copy is restricted to in-frame clones and leaves out a portion. The sample includes 45,000 to 50,000 clones, about 87% of them seen just once. Sequences were derived from PBMCs, sampled around atezolizumab (anti-PD-L1) treatment. Receptors originate from a man aged 80 or over with urothelial cancer.

The chain links TRBV11-2 to TRBJ2-3; weak D call: TRBD2 (5 bases). Trimming took off 5 bases at V and 0 bases at J, with 12 bases between the two ends. Germline V gene sequence: CDR1 SGHAT, CDR2 FQNNGV. The CDR3 length is 15 residues. The CDR3 sequence: CASSPGGRSTDTQYF. The CDR3, as DNA: TGTGCCAGCAGCCCGGGCGGGCGTAGCACAGATACGCAGTATTTT.

This clone was counted a single time. The rearrangement links TRBV10-3 to TRBJ2-2, with 8 bases fitting TRBD2. From germline, CDR1 is ENHRY and CDR2 SYGVKD. The V segment lost 4 bases and the J segment 6 bases; nucleotides outside the gene matches: 10. The CDR3 contains 16 residues. The CDR3: CAISGLGSGSAGELFF. CDR3 sequence (DNA): TGTGCCATCAGTGGTTTGGGGAGCGGGAGTGCCGGGGAGCTGTTTTTT.

This chain uses TRBV6-6 with TRBJ1-4; D is uncertain. Germline V gene data show CDR1 as MNHNY and CDR2 as SVGAGI (reference sequence). The V end lost 7 bases, the J end lost 4 bases, and 19 bases lay between the germline ends. CDR3 size: 16 residues. The CDR3 DNA follows: TGTGCCAGCACCACTCGAGAGACCGGGATTAATGAAAAACTGTTTTTT. Translating it yields CASTTRETGINEKLFF.

J is TRBJ2-3 and V is TRBV15; D is perhaps TRBD2 (5 bases). With 0 bases removed from V and 3 bases from J, the gap between germline ends came to 13 bases. Germline V gene lookup returns CDR1 LNHNV and CDR2 YYDKDF (reference sequence). The CDR3 spans 16 residues. The CDR3 protein is CATSRDPPGKTDTQYF. The CDR3 region has the DNA TGTGCCACCAGCAGAGACCCCCCCGGGAAGACAGATACGCAGTATTTT.

This chain connects TRBV5-6 to TRBJ1-2; D gene ambiguous. V lost 4 bases to trimming and J lost 2 bases, with 9 bases between them. Germline CDR1 reads SGHDT; CDR2 reads YYEEEE. The CDR3 is 13 amino acids. The CDR3 sequence is CASSQADNYGYTF. The DNA of the CDR3 is TGTGCCAGCAGCCAGGCCGACAACTATGGCTACACCTTC.

This chain links TRBV19 with TRBJ2-1, with 12 bases fitting TRBD2. The CDR3 length is 15 residues. J lost 9 bases, V lost 1 base, and 4 bases had no gene match. CDR1 and CDR2 (germline): LNHDA, SQIVND (reference sequence). CDR3 DNA sequence: TGTGCCAGTAGTATAGCTAGCGGGAGGGTTAGTGAGCAGTTCTTC. This translates into CASSIASGRVSEQFF.

The chain joins TRBV15 to TRBJ2-3, with D maybe TRBD2 (6 bases). Germline lookup yields CDR1 LNHNV and CDR2 YYDKDF (reference sequence). V was trimmed by 3 bases and J by 0 bases, leaving 10 bases between them. The CDR3 extends over 15 amino acids. The CDR3 sequence: CATSSGGQSTDTQYF. The CDR3 DNA follows: TGTGCCACCAGCAGCGGGGGTCAGAGCACAGATACGCAGTATTTT.

The count of this clone is one. The rearrangement uses TRBV4-1 and TRBJ2-6, with D possibly matching TRBD1 (5 bases). The V and J ends lost 7 bases and 1 base respectively, with 17 bases between them. In germline, CDR1 is MGHRA, CDR2 YSYEKL. The CDR3 consists of 17 residues. The CDR3 reads CASTYDSAPSGANVLTF. CDR3 DNA sequence: TGCGCCAGCACCTACGACAGCGCCCCTTCTGGGGCCAACGTCCTGACTTTC.

The chain has TRBV19 and TRBJ2-5; maybe TRBD2 (6 bases). V was shortened by 5 bases and J by 2 bases, with 15 bases between the two germline ends. CDR3 length: 15 residues. The V gene's germline CDR1 is LNHDA and CDR2 SQIVND (reference sequence). The CDR3 DNA sequence: TGTGCCAGTAGTGGTAGGCGGGGAGAACAAGAGACCCAGTACTTC. Translation gives CASSGRRGEQETQYF. The full variable domain, its missing parts supplied by reference TRBV19 and TRBJ2-5, is DGGITQSPKYLFRKEGQNVTLSCEQNLNHDAMYWYRQDPGQGLRLIYYSQIVNDFQKGDIAEGYSVSREKKESFPLTVTSAQKNPTAFYLCASSGRRGEQETQYFGPGTRLLVL.

The chain has TRBV5-5 and TRBJ2-1; D might be TRBD1 (5 bases). Trimming took 4 bases from V and 9 from J, leaving 20 bases between them. Per the germline V gene, CDR1 is SGHKS and CDR2 is YYEKEE (reference sequence). The CDR3 is 15 residues long. As DNA, the CDR3 is TGTGCCAGCAGCCCCAATGCCCAGGGTTTGAGTGAGCAGTTCTTC. Encoded protein: CASSPNAQGLSEQFF. Full variable domain (remainder filled in from reference TRBV5-5 and TRBJ2-1): DAGVTQSPTHLIKTRGQQVTLRCSPISGHKSVSWYQQVLGQGPQFIFQYYEKEERGRGNFPDRFSARQFPNYSSELNVNALLLGDSALYLCASSPNAQGLSEQFFGPGTRLTVL.

V gene TRBV6-5 combines with J gene TRBJ2-7; 10 bases are shared with TRBD2. With V trimmed by 6 bases and J by 5 bases, 10 bases remained unmatched. The CDR3 covers 15 residues. The V gene's germline CDR1 is MNHEY and CDR2 SVGAGI. DNA of the CDR3: TGTGCCAGCAGGGTAGCGGGAGGCCCTCCTGACGAGCAGTACTTC. It yields the protein CASRVAGGPPDEQYF.

The V call is TRBV15, the J call TRBJ2-5, with 9 positions matching TRBD1. CDR1 is LNHNV, CDR2 YYDKDF, per germline (reference sequence). This CDR3 contains 16 residues. Trimming took 1 base from V and 2 from J; bases not matched to a gene: 5. The CDR3: CATSRGFGQGQETQYF. In nucleotides, the CDR3 is TGTGCCACCAGCAGAGGGTTCGGACAGGGGCAAGAGACCCAGTACTTC. Looking up the rest from reference TRBV15 and TRBJ2-5 gives the full variable domain: DAMVIQNPRYQVTQFGKPVTLSCSQTLNHNVMYWYQQKSSQAPKLLFHYYDKDFNNEADTPDNFQSRRPNTSFCFLDIRSPGLGDTAMYLCATSRGFGQGQETQYFGPGTRLLVL.

This chain connects TRBV28 to TRBJ2-3, with TRBD2 identical over 7 bases. Germline CDR1 MDHEN, CDR2 SYDVKM. The V and J ends lost 1 base and 3 bases, in that order; junction bases with no gene match: 13. This CDR3 comprises 18 residues. The CDR3 DNA reads as TGTGCCAGCAGTTTATTCGATTTTGGGGGGGTGGGGACAGATACGCAGTATTTT. It specifies CASSLFDFGGVGTDTQYF.

The rearrangement joins TRBV5-1 to TRBJ2-3; D is unresolved. The CDR3 spans 16 residues. Germline values: CDR1 SGHRS, CDR2 YFSETQ. Deletions cut 0 bases from V and 2 bases from J, with 13 bases between. The CDR3 sequence: CASSLDSLRLTDTQYF. CDR3 in DNA: TGCGCCAGCAGCTTGGACTCCCTCCGTCTCACAGATACGCAGTATTTT.

This clone was seen a single time. This chain joins TRBV2 and TRBJ2-5; the D gene is possibly TRBD2 (7 bases). V was clipped by 7 bases and J by 5 bases, with 20 bases between them. There are 15 residues in the CDR3. Germline V CDR1 and CDR2: SNHLY, FYNNEI. CDR3 nucleotides: TGTGCCAGCAACGAGGGGGGAGGGCCGAGGGAGACCCAGTACTTC. Its protein product is CASNEGGGPRETQYF.

The rearrangement links TRBV7-2 to TRBJ2-3; 8 bases are shared with TRBD2. The V segment lost 3 bases and the J segment 5 bases; nucleotides outside the gene matches: 4. The CDR3 spans 14 residues. Germline CDR1 and CDR2: SGHTA and FQGNSA. CDR3 nucleotides: TGTGCCAGCAGCTTCCGTCTAGCGGGAGATACGCAGTATTTT. This gives the protein CASSFRLAGDTQYF.

V and J are TRBV2 and TRBJ2-5; 10 bases map to TRBD1. Judging by the DNA end, TRBJ2-7 fits better; the J call may be wrong. The CDR3 sequence is 15 residues long. The V gene's germline CDR1 is SNHLY and CDR2 FYNNEI. The CDR3 sequence is CASSAEGQGLYEQYF. Written as DNA, the CDR3 is TGTGCCAGCAGTGCAGAGGGACAGGGGCTTTACGAGCAGTACTTC.

The rearrangement links TRBV5-1 to TRBJ2-2, with a weak D call TRBD2 (6 bases). Trimming took off 1 base at V and 2 bases at J, with 12 bases between the two ends. CDR3 size: 16 residues. From germline, CDR1 is SGHRS and CDR2 YFSETQ. The CDR3 DNA follows: TGCGCCAGCAGCTTGATTAGCGGAGCCAACACCGGGGAGCTGTTTTTT. Its protein is CASSLISGANTGELFF.

This chain links TRBV23-1 with TRBJ2-6, with 7 bases that match TRBD2. TRBV23-1 has ORF status, its function being uncertain. Germline trimming cut 10 bases from V and 0 bases from J; bases unmatched to any gene: 15. The CDR3 extends over 18 amino acids. CDR3 loop: CAIRGDQKFFSGANVLTF. The CDR3, as DNA: TGCGCCATACGGGGGGACCAAAAATTCTTCTCTGGGGCCAACGTCCTGACTTTC.

The J gene is TRBJ2-5, the V gene TRBV19, with a weak D call TRBD2 (6 bases). The germline V gene encodes CDR1 LNHDA and CDR2 SQIVND (reference sequence). Trimming cost V 5 bases and J 0 bases, with 10 bases left between them. This CDR3 spans 14 amino acids. The CDR3 region is CASSFRLDQETQYF. Written as DNA, the CDR3 is TGTGCCAGTAGTTTTCGACTAGACCAAGAGACCCAGTACTTC.

This clone was detected a few times. The chain combines TRBV30 with TRBJ1-5; no clear D gene. Germline assignment: CDR1 GTSNPN and CDR2 SVGIG (reference sequence). The CDR3 sequence is 15 residues long. V gave up 3 bases and J gave up 4 bases, with 16 bases separating them. The CDR3 DNA reads as TGTGCCTGGAGCGCCCAGGAGGCCAGGAATCAGCCCCAGCATTTT. Translating it yields CAWSAQEARNQPQHF. Complete variable domain (other parts from reference TRBV30 and TRBJ1-5): SQTIHQWPATLVQPVGSPLSLECTVEGTSNPNLYWYRQAAGRGLQLLFYSVGIGQISSEVPQNLSASRPQDRQFILSSKKLLLSDSGFYLCAWSAQEARNQPQHFGDGTRLSIL.

This clone was seen once. The gene calls are TRBV7-9 and TRBJ1-1; 9 nucleotides align to TRBD1. Germline CDR1 and CDR2: SEHNR and FQNEAQ (reference sequence). The CDR3 is 17 residues long. Losses at the gene ends were 1 base for V and 0 bases for J; bases not matched to a gene: 6. CDR3 sequence (DNA): TGTGCCAGCAGCTTAGGAGACAGGGGGACCATGAACACTGAAGCTTTCTTT. It encodes CASSLGDRGTMNTEAFF.

V and J are TRBV6-5 and TRBJ1-1, with D perhaps TRBD1 (5 bases). This CDR3 contains 16 residues. V dropped 0 bases and J dropped 5 bases, with 16 bases sitting between them. Looked up from germline, CDR1 is MNHEY and CDR2 is SVGAGI. CDR3 sequence: CASSYSQWAGPTEAFF. In nucleotides, the CDR3 is TGTGCCAGCAGTTACTCTCAGTGGGCGGGACCGACTGAAGCTTTCTTT.

The V gene is TRBV15, the J gene TRBJ1-2, with 7 bases aligning to TRBD1. V was pared by 5 bases and J by 3 bases, with 9 bases of the junction left unmatched. The germline CDR1 and CDR2 sequences are LNHNV and YYDKDF (reference sequence). This CDR3 spans 15 amino acids. The CDR3 protein is CATSPRDRAYYGYTF. In nucleotides, the CDR3 is TGTGCCACCAGCCCCCGGGACAGAGCTTACTATGGCTACACCTTC.

The chain is built from TRBV11-2 and TRBJ1-2; the D is unclear. V shed 1 base and J shed 4 bases, with 7 bases lying between them. The CDR3 is 13 amino acids. Germline V lookup: CDR1 SGHAT, CDR2 FQNNGV. The CDR3 nucleotides are TGTGCCAGCAGCTTAGGTTTGGCCTATGGCTACACCTTC. Translating it yields CASSLGLAYGYTF.

The V call is TRBV5-6, the J call TRBJ2-2; 8 nucleotides agree with TRBD2. CDR1 SGHDT and CDR2 YYEEEE come from the germline V gene. The CDR3 spans 17 residues. J was trimmed by 7 bases and V by 4 bases; bases with no gene match: 15. In DNA form, the CDR3 reads TGTGCCAGCAGCCGTTATTTCAGCGGGAGAAGCGTCGGGGAGCTGTTTTTT. It codes for CASSRYFSGRSVGELFF.